Presented here are 29 T cell receptor beta chains from one specimen sequenced in a study of blood T cell repertoires in COVID-19. The repertoire was sequenced with immunoSEQ multiplex PCR; TCRdb's copy has only in-frame clones and lacks some. The data hold roughly 100,000 clones, with around 74% observed a single time. The material sequenced was peripheral blood. These receptors were collected from a woman aged 65 to 85 with acute or convalescent COVID-19.

This clone was observed a few times. The CDR3 protein is CASSDSGSGTGELFF. The DNA for the CDR3 is TGTGCCAGCAGTGACTCGGGCAGCGGCACCGGGGAGCTGTTTTTT. The rearrangement uses TRBV6-4 and TRBJ2-2; a weak D match, TRBD2 (5 bases). The CDR3 has 15 amino acids. CDR1 MRHNA and CDR2 SNTAGT come from the germline V gene. Trimming took off 0 bases at V and 4 bases at J, with 9 bases between the two ends.

The chain joins TRBV7-8 to TRBJ2-3, with D maybe TRBD1 (6 bases). The CDR3 runs to 14 residues. The germline CDR1 and CDR2 sequences are SGHVS and FQNEAQ. The V end was cut by 4 bases, the J end by 3 bases, with 11 bases between. The CDR3, as DNA: TGTGCCAGCAGCTCTTTGACAGGAACAGATACGCAGTATTTT. Translation: CASSSLTGTDTQYF.

The chain recombines TRBV10-2 with TRBJ2-7, with D tentatively TRBD1 (6 bases). This CDR3 is built from 14 residues. Trimming cost V 4 bases and J 0 bases, with 10 bases left between them. Per the germline V gene, CDR1 is WSHSY and CDR2 is SAAADI. The CDR3 reads CASSGDISSYEQYF. The CDR3 region has the DNA TGCGCCAGCAGTGGGGACATTAGCTCCTACGAGCAGTACTTC.

The sample holds one count of this clone. The rearrangement uses TRBV6-5 and TRBJ1-5, with D perhaps TRBD1 (6 bases). CDR1 is MNHEY and CDR2 is SVGAGI in the germline V gene. V was clipped by 5 bases and J by 4 bases, with 9 bases between them. CDR3 length: 13 amino acids. This CDR3 reads CASSLQGNQPQHF. DNA for the CDR3: TGTGCCAGCAGTCTGCAGGGGAATCAGCCCCAGCATTTT.

The chain links TRBV6-1 to TRBJ2-1; tentative D call: TRBD2 (6 bases). The CDR3 spans 13 residues. Trimming took off 6 bases at V and 6 bases at J, with 12 bases between the two ends. Germline V gene sequence: CDR1 MNHNS, CDR2 SASEGT. CDR3: CASRPGLFNEQFF. The CDR3, as DNA: TGTGCCAGCAGGCCAGGACTATTCAATGAGCAGTTCTTC.

The J gene is TRBJ2-2, the V gene TRBV7-6; D unclear. The CDR3 spans 12 residues. Germline CDR1 and CDR2: SGHVS and FNYEAQ. V was pared by 5 bases and J by 2 bases, with 3 bases between. The CDR3 DNA is TGTGCCAGCAGCCCTAACACCGGGGAGCTGTTTTTT. It encodes CASSPNTGELFF.

A few counts support this clone. One junction end disagrees with the germline gene, perhaps due to a read error. The V and J genes are TRBV6-4 and TRBJ1-1; D call uncertain. CDR1 is MRHNA and CDR2 is SNTAGT in the germline V gene. The CDR3 runs 11 residues. CDR3 in amino acids: CASSDSFGWVF. In DNA form, the CDR3 reads TGTGCCAGCAGTGACTCCTTCGGGTGGGTCTTT.

This clone was picked up one time. The genes are TRBV7-2 and TRBJ1-1; a possible D gene is TRBD1 (6 bases). Trimming shortened V by 5 bases and J by 2 bases, and 15 bases separated the two germline ends. CDR3 length: 15 residues. Germline V CDR1 and CDR2: SGHTA, FQGNSA. CDR3 nucleotides: TGTGCCAGCAGCCCACAGGGACCGGTAAACACTGAAGCTTTCTTT. This gives the protein CASSPQGPVNTEAFF.

The chain links TRBV19 to TRBJ2-2; 7 bases are shared with TRBD1. CDR1 LNHDA and CDR2 SQIVND come from the germline V gene (reference sequence). The CDR3 loop spans 15 amino acids. Losses at the gene ends were 4 bases for V and 4 bases for J; bases not matched to a gene: 6. The CDR3 sequence: CASSRGQSITGELFF. In DNA form, the CDR3 reads TGTGCCAGTAGTAGGGGACAGAGTATCACCGGGGAGCTGTTTTTT. The full variable domain, rest sourced from reference TRBV19 and TRBJ2-2, is DGGITQSPKYLFRKEGQNVTLSCEQNLNHDAMYWYRQDPGQGLRLIYYSQIVNDFQKGDIAEGYSVSREKKESFPLTVTSAQKNPTAFYLCASSRGQSITGELFFGEGSRLTVL.

The chain couples TRBV5-1 to TRBJ2-1; TRBD1 agrees at 7 bases. Trimming cost V 4 bases and J 4 bases; bases outside gene matches: 8. The CDR3 has 15 amino acids. The germline gives CDR1 SGHRS, CDR2 YFSETQ. The CDR3 DNA reads as TGCGCCAGCAGCAGGGGACAGATATTGTACAATGAGCAGTTCTTC. This gives the protein CASSRGQILYNEQFF.

The chain combines TRBV5-1 with TRBJ1-1; D perhaps matches TRBD1 (6 bases). V was trimmed by 3 bases and J by 0 bases, leaving 9 bases between them. This CDR3 is 14 amino acids long. Germline V gene sequence: CDR1 SGHRS, CDR2 YFSETQ. The CDR3 loop reads CASSWQGLNTEAFF. Here the CDR3 DNA reads TGCGCCAGCAGCTGGCAGGGGCTGAACACTGAAGCTTTCTTT.

The chain couples TRBV5-1 to TRBJ1-1, with D tentatively TRBD1 (6 bases). V lost 4 bases to trimming and J lost 2 bases, with 12 bases between them. CDR1 and CDR2 from the germline V gene are SGHRS and YFSETQ. The CDR3 extends over 14 amino acids. The CDR3 protein is CASSIRTANTEAFF. CDR3 sequence (DNA): TGCGCCAGCAGCATACGGACAGCAAACACTGAAGCTTTCTTT.

This clone occurred once. The chain combines TRBV7-9 with TRBJ2-7; perhaps TRBD2 as D (6 bases). This CDR3 has 14 residues. CDR1 SEHNR and CDR2 FQNEAQ come from the germline V gene (reference sequence). V was pared by 1 base and J by 7 bases, with 14 bases between. In nucleotides, the CDR3 is TGTGCCAGCAGCTTAGAGTGGAGGGTTGGGGAGCAGTACTTC. Protein: CASSLEWRVGEQYF.

The V call is TRBV15, the J call TRBJ2-7; TRBD1 might be the D (5 bases). The V gene's germline CDR1 is LNHNV and CDR2 YYDKDF (reference sequence). The CDR3 is 15 amino acids. V was pared by 0 bases and J by 5 bases, with 14 bases between. The CDR3 sequence: CATSRDPRQGHEQYF. The CDR3 nucleotides are TGTGCCACCAGCAGAGATCCGAGGCAGGGCCACGAGCAGTACTTC.

The V gene is TRBV15, the J gene TRBJ1-5, with no clear D. Trimming removed 4 bases from V and 0 bases from J, with 7 bases in between. There are 14 residues in the CDR3. The germline gives CDR1 LNHNV, CDR2 YYDKDF (reference sequence). CDR3 residues: CATSMRYSNQPQHF. DNA of the CDR3: TGTGCCACCAGCATGAGGTATAGCAATCAGCCCCAGCATTTT.

This chain links TRBV27 with TRBJ2-3; 7 bases map to TRBD2. Trimming at V came to 7 bases and at J to 1 base, leaving 8 bases not matched to a gene. The CDR3 is made up of 15 amino acids. The germline V gene encodes CDR1 MNHEY and CDR2 SMNVEV (reference sequence). The CDR3 coding sequence is TGTGCCAGCAACCTCCGGGGGGTAGGCACAGATACGCAGTATTTT. Protein sequence: CASNLRGVGTDTQYF.

The gene calls are TRBV6-5 and TRBJ1-1; 7 positions match TRBD1. The germline CDR1 and CDR2 sequences are MNHEY and SVGAGI. With V trimmed by 7 bases and J by 0 bases, 2 bases remained unmatched. CDR3 length: 13 amino acids. This CDR3 is CASKGQLNTEAFF. CDR3 sequence (DNA): TGTGCCAGCAAGGGACAGCTGAACACTGAAGCTTTCTTT.

Comment on this clone: This clone may be a read error of a much larger clone one base away. This chain links TRBV2 with TRBJ2-6, with TRBD2 as a possible D gene (6 bases). This CDR3 has 17 amino acids. Trimming took off 11 bases at V and 1 base at J, with 21 bases between the two ends. Looked up from germline, CDR1 is SNHLY and CDR2 is FYNNEI. The CDR3 reads CAGDWGSGGSGANVLTF. CDR3 DNA: TGTGCCGGGGACTGGGGGTCCGGTGGGTCTGGGGCCAACGTCCTGACTTTC.

The chain recombines TRBV7-9 with TRBJ2-7, with a tentative D call TRBD1 (6 bases). V lost 0 bases and J 5 bases, leaving 17 bases between the germline ends. Germline CDR1 reads SEHNR; CDR2 reads FQNEAQ (reference sequence). CDR3 length: 16 residues. The CDR3 here is CASSLAVVQGINEQYF. CDR3 nucleotides: TGTGCCAGCAGCTTAGCTGTCGTCCAGGGGATAAACGAGCAGTACTTC.

CDR3 residues: CASSLLTGETEAFF. CDR3 DNA sequence: TGTGCCAGCAGCTTACTGACAGGGGAGACTGAAGCTTTCTTT. The chain uses TRBV7-9 and TRBJ1-1, with 8 nucleotides matching TRBD1. Germline values: CDR1 SEHNR, CDR2 FQNEAQ (reference sequence). The CDR3 loop spans 14 amino acids. Trimming took 2 bases from V and 5 from J; bases not matched to a gene: 4.

The chain couples TRBV5-4 to TRBJ2-5; TRBD2 agrees at 11 bases. CDR3 length: 15 amino acids. CDR1 and CDR2 from the germline V gene are SGHNT and YYREEE (reference sequence). V gave up 0 bases and J gave up 5 bases; unmatched junction bases: 3. This CDR3 is CASSLVSGGAETQYF. For the CDR3, the DNA is TGTGCCAGCAGCTTGGTTAGCGGGGGGGCTGAGACCCAGTACTTC.

The V gene is TRBV10-2, the J gene TRBJ2-7; TRBD2 is a possible D gene (5 bases). The CDR3 loop spans 13 amino acids. The germline V gene has CDR1 WSHSY and CDR2 SAAADI. The V end lost 10 bases, the J end lost 7 bases, and 20 bases lay between the germline ends. This CDR3 is CATEGHTRDEQYF. The CDR3 bases are TGCGCCACCGAAGGGCACACGAGGGATGAGCAGTACTTC.

The chain couples TRBV9 to TRBJ1-1; D not certain. Germline assignment: CDR1 SGDLS and CDR2 YYNGEE. The germline V and J ends were trimmed by 4 bases and 1 base, with 14 bases remaining between them. The CDR3 totals 15 residues. CDR3 coding DNA: TGTGCCAGCAGCCCTAGAGGGTGGGCGAACACTGAAGCTTTCTTT. Protein sequence: CASSPRGWANTEAFF. The full variable domain, rest sourced from reference TRBV9 and TRBJ1-1, is DSGVTQTPKHLITATGQRVTLRCSPRSGDLSVYWYQQSLDQGLQFLIQYYNGEERAKGNILERFSAQQFPDLHSELNLSSLELGDSALYFCASSPRGWANTEAFFGQGTRLTVV.

The chain couples TRBV4-2 to TRBJ1-2, with D possibly TRBD1 on 5 matching bases. Germline V gene data show CDR1 as LGHNA and CDR2 as YNFKEQ. There are 18 residues in the CDR3. Trimming pared 2 bases from V and 4 bases from J, leaving 23 bases between. The CDR3 spells CASSQRNGPGTEGYGYTF. The DNA of the CDR3 is TGTGCCAGCAGCCAAAGGAATGGACCAGGGACGGAGGGCTATGGCTACACCTTC.

This clone was seen a handful of times. Being one base from a much bigger clone, this may be a read error. Other DNA sequences from this sample encode an identical CDR3 as well. The chain joins TRBV5-1 to TRBJ2-7; 8 bases fit TRBD2. The CDR3 is made up of 16 amino acids. V shed 10 bases and J 7 bases; nucleotides not matched to a gene: 22. Per the germline V gene, CDR1 is SGHRS and CDR2 is YFSETQ. The CDR3 DNA reads as TGCGCCCGCTTGAGCCGTGGGGGGGGCCGGGGGGGGGAGCAGTACTTC. Encoded protein: CARLSRGGGRGGEQYF. Together with reference TRBV5-1 and TRBJ2-7, the CDR3 gives the full variable domain: KAGVTQTPRYLIKTRGQQVTLSCSPISGHRSVSWYQQTPGQGLQFLFEYFSETQRNKGNFPGRFSGRQFSNSRSEMNVSTLELGDSALYLCARLSRGGGRGGEQYFGPGTRLTVT.

The gene calls are TRBV7-9 and TRBJ2-7; 7 positions match TRBD1. The CDR3 loop spans 13 amino acids. With V trimmed by 6 bases and J by 2 bases, 4 bases remained unmatched. Germline CDR1 is SEHNR and CDR2 is FQNEAQ (reference sequence). The CDR3 bases are TGTGCCAGCAGTCGACAGGGTCCCTACGAGCAGTACTTC. Translation: CASSRQGPYEQYF.

There are many counts of this clone. The V call is TRBV6-6, the J call TRBJ2-1; the D is unclear. This CDR3 spans 14 amino acids. Germline-derived CDR1 and CDR2 are MNHNY and SVGAGI (reference sequence). The V end was cut by 6 bases, the J end by 9 bases, with 18 bases between. CDR3 bases: TGTGCCAGCAGGGCCGCCGACCGAGGTGGTGAGCAGTTCTTC. Residues: CASRAADRGGEQFF.

This clone has only a few counts. V gene TRBV4-1 combines with J gene TRBJ2-2, with D maybe TRBD2 (5 bases). V lost 0 bases and J lost 10, with 9 bases in between. CDR1 and CDR2 from the germline V gene are MGHRA and YSYEKL. The CDR3 has 13 residues. The CDR3 DNA sequence: TGCGCCAGCAGCCAAGAGGGGAGCGCGGAGCTGTTTTTT. This codes for CASSQEGSAELFF.

The rearrangement links TRBV18 to TRBJ2-1; TRBD2 matches at 10 bases. Germline V gives CDR1 KGHSH, CDR2 LQKENI. The ends lost 4 bases at V and 5 bases at J; junction bases unmatched: 2. The CDR3 contains 14 residues. For the CDR3, the DNA is TGTGCCAGCTCACTAGCGGGGGGCGACAATGAGCAGTTCTTC. The encoded protein is CASSLAGGDNEQFF. The full variable domain, with the rest looked up from reference TRBV18 and TRBJ2-1, is NAGVMQNPRHLVRRRGQEARLRCSPMKGHSHVYWYRQLPEEGLKFMVYLQKENIIDESGMPKERFSAEFPKEGPSILRIQQVVRGDSAAYFCASSLAGGDNEQFFGPGTRLTVL.